This TCR beta chain is from a study of beta chain features in type 1 diabetes. The entirety of the isolated RNA underwent reverse transcription, so expressed TCRB transcripts were sequenced. Profiled with immunoSEQ multiplex PCR; TCRdb holds only in-frame clones, not every one. The table shows about 250,000 clones, with less than 15% occurring only once. Concerning this clone itself: Antigen: not known.

CDR3 length: 16 residues. V shed 5 bases, J shed 9 bases, and the junction held 9 bases outside the gene matches. Germline V gene lookup returns CDR1 LNHDA and CDR2 SQIVND (reference sequence). Findings of the study overall: Among all four CD4+ subsets, Type 1 diabetes patients had TCRB CDR3s that were moderately but significantly shorter.

This receptor was taken from a woman in her forties in good health. The sequenced sample was naive CD4+ T cells from blood. This rearrangement joins TRBV19 to TRBJ2-1, with 14 bases aligning to TRBD2. The CDR3 loop is CASSLLTSGGASEQFF. For the CDR3, the DNA is TGTGCCAGTAGTTTATTGACTAGCGGGGGGGCAAGTGAGCAGTTCTTC.